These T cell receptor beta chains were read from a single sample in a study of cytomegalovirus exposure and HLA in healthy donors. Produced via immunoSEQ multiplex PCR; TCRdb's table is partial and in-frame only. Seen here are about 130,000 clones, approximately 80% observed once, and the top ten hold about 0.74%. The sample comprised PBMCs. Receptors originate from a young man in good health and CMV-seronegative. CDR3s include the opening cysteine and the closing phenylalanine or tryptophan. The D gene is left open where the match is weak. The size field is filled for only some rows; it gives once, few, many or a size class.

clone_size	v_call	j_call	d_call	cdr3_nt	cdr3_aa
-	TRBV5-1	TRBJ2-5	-	TGCGCCAGCAGGAAGCCAGGGGCAGGAGAGACCCAGTACTTC	CASRKPGAGETQYF
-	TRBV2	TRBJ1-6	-	TGTGCCAGCAGTGGGGGGGACCATAATTCACCCCTCCACTTT	CASSGGDHNSPLHF
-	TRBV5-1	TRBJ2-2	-	TGCGCCAGCAGCTCCGCTGTCGGGGGGAACACCGGGGAGCTGTTTTTT	CASSSAVGGNTGELFF
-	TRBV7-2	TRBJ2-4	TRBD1	TGTGCCAGCAGCCTACAGGGGTTTGCGGACATTCAGTACTTC	CASSLQGFADIQYF
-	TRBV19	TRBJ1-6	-	TGTGCCAGTAGTCTCGGGGGAATTAATTCACCCCTCCACTTT	CASSLGGINSPLHF
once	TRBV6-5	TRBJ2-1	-	TGTGCCAGCAGTTACTTGGGGGCCTCCTACAATGAGCAGTTCTTC	CASSYLGASYNEQFF
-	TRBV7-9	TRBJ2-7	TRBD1	TGTGCCAGCAGCCACCCTGTGGCAGGGGGCGTCGAGCAGTACTTC	CASSHPVAGGVEQYF
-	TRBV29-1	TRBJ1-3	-	TGCAGCGCGATAGAAGGAAACACCATATATTTT	CSAIEGNTIYF
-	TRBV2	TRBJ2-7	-	TGTGCCAGCAGCAAAGAGTCCATCTCCTACGAGCAGTACTTC	CASSKESISYEQYF
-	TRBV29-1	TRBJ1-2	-	TGCAGCGCGGACGGACAGCTGGGGAACTATGGCTACACCTTC	CSADGQLGNYGYTF
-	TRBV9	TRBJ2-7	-	TGTGCCAGCAGCGTAGTGGATGGGGGGTACGAGCAGTACTTC	CASSVVDGGYEQYF
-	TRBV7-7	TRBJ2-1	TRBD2	TGTGCTAGCAGCTTAGGGACTAGCGGGGGGGCCCCCGAGCAGTTCTTC	CASSLGTSGGAPEQFF
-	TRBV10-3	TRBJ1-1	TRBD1	TGTGCCATCAGGGGACAGCAGAACACTGAAGCTTTCTTT	CAIRGQQNTEAFF
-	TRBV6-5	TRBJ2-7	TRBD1	TGTGCCAGCAGTGGCTATGGACAGGGTTGGGAGCAGTACTTC	CASSGYGQGWEQYF
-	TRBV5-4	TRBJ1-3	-	TGTGCCAGCAGCTTGGGAGGGGGTGACACCATATATTTT	CASSLGGGDTIYF
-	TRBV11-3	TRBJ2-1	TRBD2	TGTGCCAGCAGCTCTCTACGGGGGGGATACAATGAGCAGTTCTTC	CASSSLRGGYNEQFF
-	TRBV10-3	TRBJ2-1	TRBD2	TGTGCCATCAGTGGACTAGCGGGGGGGAAGAAGGAGTTCTTC	CAISGLAGGKKEFF
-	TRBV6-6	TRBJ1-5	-	TGTGCCAGCAGAAACAGGGAGCGGAAGGATCAGCCCCAGCATTTT	CASRNRERKDQPQHF
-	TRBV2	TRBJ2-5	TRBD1	TGTGCCAGCAACAGGGGGAGTTTCGAGACCCAGTACTTC	CASNRGSFETQYF
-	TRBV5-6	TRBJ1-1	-	TGTGCCAGCCTAATCCAGGGTTCGGAGGCTTTCTTT	CASLIQGSEAFF
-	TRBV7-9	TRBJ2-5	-	TGTGCCAGCAGCTTAGACGGTCAAGAGACCCAGTACTTC	CASSLDGQETQYF
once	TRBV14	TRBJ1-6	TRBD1	TGTGCCAGCAGCCAGTTGACAGGGTGGTATTCACCCCTCCACTTT	CASSQLTGWYSPLHF
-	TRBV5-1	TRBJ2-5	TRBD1	TGCGCCAGCAGCTTGGCCGGGACAGGGATAGAGACCCAGTACTTC	CASSLAGTGIETQYF
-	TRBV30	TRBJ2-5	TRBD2	TGTGCCTGGGGCGGTAGTCGGGGGGGGGCCACAAAAGAGACCCAGTACTTC	CAWGGSRGGATKETQYF
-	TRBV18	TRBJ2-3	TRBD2	TGTGCCAGCTCACCAGCGGGGGGGCCAGATACGCAGTATTTT	CASSPAGGPDTQYF
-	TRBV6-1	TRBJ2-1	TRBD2	TGTGCCAGCAGTCTCGGGACTAGCGGGGGGGTTGAGCAGTTCTTC	CASSLGTSGGVEQFF
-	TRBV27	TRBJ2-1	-	TGTGCCAGCATTAAGAGGGGGGGGGCCTACAATGAGCAGTTCTTC	CASIKRGGAYNEQFF
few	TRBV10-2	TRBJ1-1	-	TGCGCCAGCCAAAGCCCCCCAGGAGCGGTCACTGAAGCTTTCTTT	CASQSPPGAVTEAFF
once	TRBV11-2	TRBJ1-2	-	TGTGCCAGCAGCTTAGCAGGCTATGGCTACACCTTC	CASSLAGYGYTF
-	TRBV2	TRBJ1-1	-	TGTGCCAGCAGAGTATACAGGGAGAACACTGAAGCTTTCTTT	CASRVYRENTEAFF
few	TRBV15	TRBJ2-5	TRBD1	TGTGCCACCAGCGTCCGGGACAGGTCCCAAGAGACCCAGTACTTC	CATSVRDRSQETQYF
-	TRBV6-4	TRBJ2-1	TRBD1	TGTGCCAGCAGTGACACTAGGGGGCGCATCAATGAGCAGTTCTTC	CASSDTRGRINEQFF
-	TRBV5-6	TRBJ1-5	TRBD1	TGTGCCAGCAGCTTGGCGGGAGACAGGGGGCGGCAGCCCCAGCATTTT	CASSLAGDRGRQPQHF
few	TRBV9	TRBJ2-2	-	TGTGCCAGCAGCGTACGGGGTCCAGCGTGGTCCGGGGAGCTGTTTTTT	CASSVRGPAWSGELFF
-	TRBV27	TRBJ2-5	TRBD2	TGTGCCAGCGCACCCCTAGGGACTAGCGGGAAGACCCAGTACTTC	CASAPLGTSGKTQYF
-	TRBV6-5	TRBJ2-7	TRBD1	TGTGCCAGCAGTTTACAGGGGGGAACCGAGCAGTACTTC	CASSLQGGTEQYF
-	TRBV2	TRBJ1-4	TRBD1	TGTGCCATCTCGATGACAGGGAATGAAAAACTGTTTTTT	CAISMTGNEKLFF
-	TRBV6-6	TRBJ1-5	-	TGTGCCAGCAGTACCGGACTGAACAATCAGCCCCAGCATTTT	CASSTGLNNQPQHF
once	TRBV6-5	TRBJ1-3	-	TGTGCCAGCAGCGTCGACAGCAGTTCTGGAAACACCATATATTTT	CASSVDSSSGNTIYF
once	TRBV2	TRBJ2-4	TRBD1	TGTGCCAGCAGAAATACAGGGGGCGCGACACGGATAGCCAAAAACATTCAGTACTTC	CASRNTGGATRIAKNIQYF
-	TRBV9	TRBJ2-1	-	TGTGCCAGCAGCCTGACAGGATCACCCTACAATGAGCAGTTCTTC	CASSLTGSPYNEQFF
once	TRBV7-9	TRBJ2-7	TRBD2	TGTGCCAGCAGCTTGCGGGTCCGCGGGGGCTCCTACGAGCAGTACTTC	CASSLRVRGGSYEQYF
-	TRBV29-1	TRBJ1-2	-	TGCAGAGTACGGGTGGATAACTATGGCTACACCTTC	CRVRVDNYGYTF
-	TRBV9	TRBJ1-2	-	TGTGCCAGCAGCGCGGGGATCTATGGCTACACCTTC	CASSAGIYGYTF
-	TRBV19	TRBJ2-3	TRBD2	TGTGCCAGTAGTATGCGGAGTGGACTAGCGACGATCGCAGATACGCAGTATTTT	CASSMRSGLATIADTQYF
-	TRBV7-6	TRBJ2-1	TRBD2	TGTGCCAGCAGCTTAGGAGCGGGGGGGCCGTATGAGCAGTTCTTC	CASSLGAGGPYEQFF
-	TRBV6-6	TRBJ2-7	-	TGTGCCAGCAGTTACTCGCCGAGCTACGAGCAGTACTTC	CASSYSPSYEQYF
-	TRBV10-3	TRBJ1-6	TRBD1	TGTGCCATCAGTGAGGCGGACAGGGTTTCACCCCTCCACTTT	CAISEADRVSPLHF
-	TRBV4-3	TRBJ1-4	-	TGCGCCAGCAGCCTCGGACAGAATGAAAAACTGTTTTTT	CASSLGQNEKLFF
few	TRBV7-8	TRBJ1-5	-	TGTGCCAGCAGCTTAGCTACAGTCTATAGCAATCAGCCCCAGCATTTT	CASSLATVYSNQPQHF